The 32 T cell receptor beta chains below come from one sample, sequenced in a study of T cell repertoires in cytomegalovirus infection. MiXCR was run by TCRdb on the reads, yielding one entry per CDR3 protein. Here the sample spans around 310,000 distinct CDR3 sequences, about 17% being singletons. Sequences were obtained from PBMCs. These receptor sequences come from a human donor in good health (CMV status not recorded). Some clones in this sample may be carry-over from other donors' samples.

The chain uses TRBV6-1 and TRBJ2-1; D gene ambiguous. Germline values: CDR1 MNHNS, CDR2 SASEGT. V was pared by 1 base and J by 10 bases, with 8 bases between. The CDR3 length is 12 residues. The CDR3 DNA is TGTGCCAGCAGTGAAGACGGGTGGGAGCAGTTCTTC. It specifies CASSEDGWEQFF.

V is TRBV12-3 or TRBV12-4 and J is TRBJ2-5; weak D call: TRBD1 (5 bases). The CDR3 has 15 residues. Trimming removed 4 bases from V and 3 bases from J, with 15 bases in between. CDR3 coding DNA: TGTGCCAGCAGTTCTTATCTATCAGGGAAAGAGACCCAGTACTTC. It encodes CASSSYLSGKETQYF.

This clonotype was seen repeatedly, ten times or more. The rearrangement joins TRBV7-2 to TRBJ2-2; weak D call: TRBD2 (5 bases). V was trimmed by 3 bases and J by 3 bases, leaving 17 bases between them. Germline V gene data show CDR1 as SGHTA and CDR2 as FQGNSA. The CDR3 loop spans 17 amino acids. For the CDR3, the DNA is TGTGCCAGCAGCTTGAGAGGCCTAGCCCTGGACACCGGGGAGCTGTTTTTT. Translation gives CASSLRGLALDTGELFF.

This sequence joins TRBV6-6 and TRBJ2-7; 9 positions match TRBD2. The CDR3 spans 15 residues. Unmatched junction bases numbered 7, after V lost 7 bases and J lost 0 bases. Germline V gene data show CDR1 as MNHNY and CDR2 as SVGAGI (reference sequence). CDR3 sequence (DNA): TGTGCCAGCATAGAGGTAGCGGGGGCCTCCTACGAGCAGTACTTC. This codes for CASIEVAGASYEQYF.

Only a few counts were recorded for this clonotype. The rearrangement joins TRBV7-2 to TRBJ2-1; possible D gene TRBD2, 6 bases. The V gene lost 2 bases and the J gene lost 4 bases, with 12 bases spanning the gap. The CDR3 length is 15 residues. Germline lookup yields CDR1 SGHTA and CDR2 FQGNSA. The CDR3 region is CASSLMDGRYNEQFF. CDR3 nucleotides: TGTGCCAGCAGCTTAATGGACGGGAGATACAATGAGCAGTTCTTC.

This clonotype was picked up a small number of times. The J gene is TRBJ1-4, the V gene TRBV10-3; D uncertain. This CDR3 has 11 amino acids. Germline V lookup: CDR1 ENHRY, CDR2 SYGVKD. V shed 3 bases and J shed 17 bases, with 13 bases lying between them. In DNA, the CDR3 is TGTGCCATCAGTGATAGCAGACTCGTATTTTTT. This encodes CAISDSRLVFF.

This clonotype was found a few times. The CDR3 region is CASRGMASGEETQYF. In DNA, the CDR3 is TGTGCCAGCAGGGGGATGGCTAGCGGGGAAGAGACCCAGTACTTC. The V and J genes are TRBV2 and TRBJ2-5; 9 nucleotides line up with TRBD2. This CDR3 has 15 residues. Per germline, CDR1 SNHLY and CDR2 FYNNEI. Unmatched junction bases numbered 8, after V lost 6 bases and J lost 3 bases.

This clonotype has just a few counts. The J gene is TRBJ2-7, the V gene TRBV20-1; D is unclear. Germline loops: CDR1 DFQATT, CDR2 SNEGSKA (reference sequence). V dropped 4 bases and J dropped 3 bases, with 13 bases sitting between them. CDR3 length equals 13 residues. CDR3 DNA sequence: TGCAGTGCTATCGTTCAGACCGACTACGAGCAGTACTTC. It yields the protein CSAIVQTDYEQYF.

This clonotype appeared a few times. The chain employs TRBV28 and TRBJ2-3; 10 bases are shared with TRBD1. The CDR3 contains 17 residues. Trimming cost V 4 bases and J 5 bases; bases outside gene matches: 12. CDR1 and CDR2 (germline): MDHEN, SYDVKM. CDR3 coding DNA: TGTGCCAGCAGTTCGGGGACAGGGGTCACGCCAGTAGATACGCAGTATTTT. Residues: CASSSGTGVTPVDTQYF.

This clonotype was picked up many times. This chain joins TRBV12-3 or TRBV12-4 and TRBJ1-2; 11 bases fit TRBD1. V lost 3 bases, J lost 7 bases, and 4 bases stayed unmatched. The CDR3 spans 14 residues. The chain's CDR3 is CASSFGQGAAGYTF. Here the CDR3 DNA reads TGTGCCAGCAGTTTCGGACAGGGGGCAGCTGGCTACACCTTC.

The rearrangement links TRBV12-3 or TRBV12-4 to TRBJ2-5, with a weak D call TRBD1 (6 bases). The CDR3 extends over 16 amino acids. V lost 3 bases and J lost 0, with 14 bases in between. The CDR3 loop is CASSFLGQIDQETQYF. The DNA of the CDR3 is TGTGCCAGCAGTTTTTTGGGACAAATCGACCAAGAGACCCAGTACTTC.

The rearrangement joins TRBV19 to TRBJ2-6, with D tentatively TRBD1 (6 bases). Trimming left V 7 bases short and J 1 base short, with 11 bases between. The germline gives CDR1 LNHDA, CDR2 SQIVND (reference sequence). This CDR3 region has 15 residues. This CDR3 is CASTPGASGANVLTF. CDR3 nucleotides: TGTGCCAGTACTCCAGGGGCATCTGGGGCCAACGTCCTGACTTTC. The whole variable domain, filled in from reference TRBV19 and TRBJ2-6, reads DGGITQSPKYLFRKEGQNVTLSCEQNLNHDAMYWYRQDPGQGLRLIYYSQIVNDFQKGDIAEGYSVSREKKESFPLTVTSAQKNPTAFYLCASTPGASGANVLTFGAGSRLTVL.

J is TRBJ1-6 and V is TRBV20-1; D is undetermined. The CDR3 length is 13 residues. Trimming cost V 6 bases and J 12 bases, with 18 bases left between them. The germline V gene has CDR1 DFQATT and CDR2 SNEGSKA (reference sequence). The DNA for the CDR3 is TGCAGTGCCCGTGGGGAACGGGGAGGACCCCTCCACTTT. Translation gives CSARGERGGPLHF.

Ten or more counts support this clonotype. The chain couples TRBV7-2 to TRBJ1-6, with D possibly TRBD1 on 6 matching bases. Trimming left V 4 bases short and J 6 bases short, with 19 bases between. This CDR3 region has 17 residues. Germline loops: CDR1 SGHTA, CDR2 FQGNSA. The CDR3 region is CASSWTQGRFLNSPLHF. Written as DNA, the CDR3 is TGTGCCAGCAGCTGGACACAGGGTCGGTTCCTTAATTCACCCCTCCACTTT.

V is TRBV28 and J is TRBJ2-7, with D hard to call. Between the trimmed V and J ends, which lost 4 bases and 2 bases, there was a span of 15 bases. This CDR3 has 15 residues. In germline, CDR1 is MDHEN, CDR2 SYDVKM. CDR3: CASSSSGLRPYEQYF. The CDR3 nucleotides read TGTGCCAGCAGTTCCTCTGGGTTAAGGCCCTACGAGCAGTACTTC.

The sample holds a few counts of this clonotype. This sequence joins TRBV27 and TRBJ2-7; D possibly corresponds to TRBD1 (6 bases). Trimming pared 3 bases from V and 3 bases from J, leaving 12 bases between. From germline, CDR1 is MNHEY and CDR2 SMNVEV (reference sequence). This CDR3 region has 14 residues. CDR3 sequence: CASSFRQGNYEQYF. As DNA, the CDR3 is TGTGCCAGCAGTTTTCGGCAGGGGAACTACGAGCAGTACTTC.

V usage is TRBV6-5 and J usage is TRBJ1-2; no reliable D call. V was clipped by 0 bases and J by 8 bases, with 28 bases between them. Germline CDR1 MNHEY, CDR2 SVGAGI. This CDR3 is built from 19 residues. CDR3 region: CASSYSTSPALPPFKGYTF. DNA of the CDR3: TGTGCCAGCAGTTACTCGACTTCTCCTGCTTTGCCCCCCTTTAAGGGCTACACCTTC.

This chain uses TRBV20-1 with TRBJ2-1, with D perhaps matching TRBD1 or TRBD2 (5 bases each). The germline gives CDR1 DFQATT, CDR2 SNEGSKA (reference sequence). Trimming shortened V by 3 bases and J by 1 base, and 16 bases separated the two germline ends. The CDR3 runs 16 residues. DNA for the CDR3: TGCAGTGCTAGGGGCTCGGGGCGCCGGTCCTACAATGAGCAGTTCTTC. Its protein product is CSARGSGRRSYNEQFF.

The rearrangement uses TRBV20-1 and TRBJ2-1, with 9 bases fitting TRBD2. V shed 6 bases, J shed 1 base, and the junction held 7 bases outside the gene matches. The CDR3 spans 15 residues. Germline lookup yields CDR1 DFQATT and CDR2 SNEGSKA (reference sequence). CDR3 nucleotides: TGCAGTGCCTCTGGGACTAGCAATTCCTACAATGAGCAGTTCTTC. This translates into CSASGTSNSYNEQFF.

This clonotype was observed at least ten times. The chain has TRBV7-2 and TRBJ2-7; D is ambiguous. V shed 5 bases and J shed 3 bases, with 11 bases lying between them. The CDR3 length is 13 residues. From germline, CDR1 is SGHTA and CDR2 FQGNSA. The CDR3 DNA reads TGTGCCAGCAGCCCCGGTGGGTACTACGAGCAGTACTTC. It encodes CASSPGGYYEQYF.

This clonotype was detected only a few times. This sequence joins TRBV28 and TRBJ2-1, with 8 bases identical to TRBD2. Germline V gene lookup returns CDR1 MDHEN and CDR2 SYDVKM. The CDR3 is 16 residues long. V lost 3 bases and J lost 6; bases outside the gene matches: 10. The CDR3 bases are TGTGCCAGCAGTTTTGATTCGGGGGGGCCAGGCAATGAGCAGTTCTTC. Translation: CASSFDSGGPGNEQFF.

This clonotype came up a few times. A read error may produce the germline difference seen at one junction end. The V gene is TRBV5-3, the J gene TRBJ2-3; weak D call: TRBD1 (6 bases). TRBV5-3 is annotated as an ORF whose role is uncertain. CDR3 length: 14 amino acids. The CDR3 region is CASSSRDNTDTQYF. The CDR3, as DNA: TGTGCCAGCAGCTCCCGGGACAACACAGATACGCAGTATTTT.

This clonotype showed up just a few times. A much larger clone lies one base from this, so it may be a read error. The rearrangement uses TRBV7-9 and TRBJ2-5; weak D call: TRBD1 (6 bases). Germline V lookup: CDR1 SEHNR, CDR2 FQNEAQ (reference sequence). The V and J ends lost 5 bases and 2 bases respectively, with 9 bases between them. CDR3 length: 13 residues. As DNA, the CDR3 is TGTGCCAGCAGCACCGGACAGCAAGAGACCCAGTACTTC. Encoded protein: CASSTGQQETQYF.

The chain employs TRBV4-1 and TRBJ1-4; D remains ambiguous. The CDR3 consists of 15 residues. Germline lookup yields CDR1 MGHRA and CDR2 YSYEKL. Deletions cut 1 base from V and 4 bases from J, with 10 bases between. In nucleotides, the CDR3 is TGCGCCAGCAGCCAAGTCGAGTCGTTTAATGAAAAACTGTTTTTT. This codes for CASSQVESFNEKLFF.

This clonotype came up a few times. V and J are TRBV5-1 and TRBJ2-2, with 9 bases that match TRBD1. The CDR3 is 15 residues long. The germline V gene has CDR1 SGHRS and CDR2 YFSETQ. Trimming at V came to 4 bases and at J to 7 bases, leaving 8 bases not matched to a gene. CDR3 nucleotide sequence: TGCGCCAGCAGCCCAGGGACAGGGTTGGTCGGGGAGCTGTTTTTT. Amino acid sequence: CASSPGTGLVGELFF.

CDR3 protein: CASSQDRVRSYNEQFF. Here the CDR3 DNA reads TGTGCCAGCAGCCAAGACAGGGTACGTTCCTACAATGAGCAGTTCTTC. The J gene is TRBJ2-1, the V gene TRBV14, with D perhaps matching TRBD1 (5 bases). Trimming took off 0 bases at V and 1 base at J, with 10 bases between the two ends. The germline gives CDR1 SGHDN, CDR2 FVKESK. This CDR3 is built from 16 residues.

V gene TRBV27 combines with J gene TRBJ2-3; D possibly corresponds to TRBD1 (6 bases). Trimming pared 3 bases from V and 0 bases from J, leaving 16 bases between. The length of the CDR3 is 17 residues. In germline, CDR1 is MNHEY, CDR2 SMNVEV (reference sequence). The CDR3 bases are TGTGCCAGCAGTTTGCAGGGGCGTCCGGGAAGCACAGATACGCAGTATTTT. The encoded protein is CASSLQGRPGSTDTQYF.

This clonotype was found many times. CDR3 in amino acids: CASGGSSYNSPLHF. The CDR3 DNA follows: TGTGCCAGTGGGGGGAGCTCCTATAATTCACCCCTCCACTTT. The V and J genes are TRBV7-2 and TRBJ1-6; possible D gene TRBD1, 5 bases. Trimming removed 9 bases from V and 0 bases from J, with 9 bases in between. The CDR3 is 14 amino acids. CDR1 SGHTA and CDR2 FQGNSA come from the germline V gene.

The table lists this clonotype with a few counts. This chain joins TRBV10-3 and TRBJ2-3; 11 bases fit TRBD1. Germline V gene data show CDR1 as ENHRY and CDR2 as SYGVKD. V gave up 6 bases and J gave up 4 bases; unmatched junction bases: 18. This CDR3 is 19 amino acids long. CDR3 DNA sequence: TGTGCCATCAGCGAAACGGTGCTAACCGGGACAGGGGGATCAGATACGCAGTATTTT. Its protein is CAISETVLTGTGGSDTQYF.

CDR3 DNA: TGTGCCAGCAAAAGCTCTAGGGTCCAAGAGACCCAGTACTTC. Its protein product is CASKSSRVQETQYF. This rearrangement joins TRBV12-3 or TRBV12-4 to TRBJ2-5; D ambiguous. V gave up 7 bases and J gave up 1 base, with 13 bases separating them. The CDR3 totals 14 residues.

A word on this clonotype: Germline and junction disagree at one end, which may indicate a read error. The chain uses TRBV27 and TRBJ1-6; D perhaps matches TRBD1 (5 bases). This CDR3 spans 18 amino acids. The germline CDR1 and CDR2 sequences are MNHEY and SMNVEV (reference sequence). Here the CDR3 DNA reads TGTCCCAGCAGTTCTAGAGGGACGTCTAAAATAAATGATTCACCCCTCCACTTT. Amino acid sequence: CPSSSRGTSKINDSPLHF.

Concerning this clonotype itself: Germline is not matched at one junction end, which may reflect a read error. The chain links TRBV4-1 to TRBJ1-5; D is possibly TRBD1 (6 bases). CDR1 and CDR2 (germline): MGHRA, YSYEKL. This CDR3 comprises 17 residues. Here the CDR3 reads CASSPEVRGARNQPQHF. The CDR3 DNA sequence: TGTGCCAGCAGCCCAGAAGTCCGGGGGGCACGCAATCAGCCCCAGCATTTT.